Following are 17 T cell receptor beta chains from one sample sequenced in a study of control samples from healthy donors and cancer patients. Here immunoSEQ multiplex PCR was the method, and the copy in TCRdb shows in-frame clones only, minus some. The table has about 150,000 clones, approximately 93% seen once; the top ten hold approximately 2.5%. Sequencing used blood. The receptor set was obtained from a man in his forties or fifties in good health.

The V gene is TRBV12-3 or TRBV12-4, the J gene TRBJ1-1; no firm D call. V dropped 6 bases and J dropped 1 base, with 9 bases sitting between them. The CDR3 runs to 13 residues. The CDR3 is CASRPGGNTEAFF. The CDR3 bases are TGTGCCAGCAGACCTGGTGGGAACACTGAAGCTTTCTTT.

The V gene is TRBV13, the J gene TRBJ2-3; D remains unclear. The CDR3 runs to 14 residues. Germline loops: CDR1 PRHDT, CDR2 FYEKMQ (reference sequence). Trimming took off 4 bases at V and 2 bases at J, with 10 bases between the two ends. CDR3 bases: TGTGCCAGCAGCTCCTCTCGCAACACAGATACGCAGTATTTT. Its translation is CASSSSRNTDTQYF.

The CDR3 region is CASRGRQTSGGVYNEQFF. The CDR3 DNA reads as TGTGCCAGCCGCGGGCGACAGACTAGCGGAGGGGTCTACAATGAGCAGTTCTTC. V and J are TRBV21-1 and TRBJ2-1; the D call in the table, TRBD2, was not verified against the DNA. TRBV21-1 is marked as a pseudogene. CDR3 size: 18 residues.

V gene TRBV6-5 combines with J gene TRBJ1-5; no clear D. The V end was cut by 6 bases, the J end by 0 bases, with 12 bases between. CDR1 is MNHEY and CDR2 is SVGAGI in the germline V gene. This CDR3 contains 15 residues. CDR3 amino acids: CASSPTRLSNQPQHF. The CDR3 coding sequence is TGTGCCAGCAGCCCGACACGGCTTAGCAATCAGCCCCAGCATTTT.

The rearrangement uses TRBV27 and TRBJ1-5; 7 nucleotides align to TRBD1. The V gene end was trimmed by 5 bases and the J gene end by 7 bases; junction bases not matched to a gene: 8. CDR3 length: 14 amino acids. In germline, CDR1 is MNHEY, CDR2 SMNVEV (reference sequence). The CDR3, as DNA: TGTGCCAGCAGTCTGACAGGGTCGAGGCAGCCCCAGCATTTT. It encodes CASSLTGSRQPQHF.

The chain has TRBV27 and TRBJ2-7; TRBD1 aligns across 7 bases. The CDR3 totals 13 residues. CDR1 and CDR2 (germline): MNHEY, SMNVEV (reference sequence). With V trimmed by 5 bases and J by 4 bases, 5 bases remained unmatched. The CDR3 DNA follows: TGTGCCAGCAGTAGCTGGGACAGATACGAGCAGTACTTC. Protein sequence: CASSSWDRYEQYF.

This sequence joins TRBV7-2 and TRBJ2-3; D possibly corresponds to TRBD2 (5 bases). In germline, CDR1 is SGHTA, CDR2 FQGNSA. V shed 9 bases and J shed 2 bases, with 15 bases lying between them. This CDR3 spans 14 amino acids. The CDR3 reads CASRLGLATDTQYF. CDR3 DNA sequence: TGTGCCAGTCGTCTGGGCCTAGCCACAGATACGCAGTATTTT.

This chain connects TRBV28 to TRBJ2-2, with D tentatively TRBD1 (5 bases). V lost 4 bases to trimming and J lost 1 base, with 13 bases between them. This CDR3 spans 16 amino acids. Per the germline V gene, CDR1 is MDHEN and CDR2 is SYDVKM. CDR3 DNA: TGTGCCAGCAGTTCCCATGGACACCTGAACACCGGGGAGCTGTTTTTT. Encoded protein: CASSSHGHLNTGELFF.

This chain links TRBV7-2 with TRBJ1-2, with 8 bases that match TRBD1. Germline V gene lookup returns CDR1 SGHTA and CDR2 FQGNSA. The V and J ends lost 4 bases and 5 bases, in that order; junction bases with no gene match: 3. The CDR3 is 13 residues long. CDR3 DNA: TGTGCCAGCAGCTCGACAGGGGAATATGGCTACACCTTC. The encoded protein is CASSSTGEYGYTF.

This clone was counted only a few times. This chain uses TRBV5-4 with TRBJ1-2, with D possibly being TRBD1 (6 bases). The V end lost 4 bases, the J end lost 1 base, and 14 bases lay between the germline ends. From germline, CDR1 is SGHNT and CDR2 YYREEE (reference sequence). This CDR3 is 15 amino acids long. CDR3 sequence reads: CASSPKGGGNYGYTF. For the CDR3, the DNA is TGTGCCAGCAGCCCGAAGGGGGGTGGTAACTATGGCTACACCTTC.

The chain joins TRBV27 to TRBJ2-4; 8 positions match TRBD2. The CDR3 length is 18 residues. Germline CDR1 and CDR2: MNHEY and SMNVEV (reference sequence). V lost 2 bases, J lost 7 bases, and 16 bases stayed unmatched. DNA for the CDR3: TGTGCCAGCAGTTTACGGCCGGAGGGAGCGGGAGAGAGTAACATTCAGTACTTC. Its protein is CASSLRPEGAGESNIQYF.

V is TRBV7-3 and J is TRBJ2-3; 7 bases map to TRBD2. Germline values: CDR1 SGHTA, CDR2 FQGTGA. V was pared by 3 bases and J by 4 bases, with 7 bases of the junction left unmatched. The CDR3 contains 15 residues. The DNA for the CDR3 is TGTGCCAGCAGCTTGGGAGGGAGGGGTGCAGATACGCAGTATTTT. Its protein is CASSLGGRGADTQYF.

This chain joins TRBV24-1 and TRBJ2-1, with TRBD1 identical over 9 bases. The CDR3 consists of 17 residues. With V trimmed by 1 base and J by 5 bases, 8 bases remained unmatched. CDR1 KGHDR and CDR2 SFDVKD come from the germline V gene. The chain's CDR3 is CATSDFRGQGVHNEQFF. The CDR3 nucleotides are TGTGCCACCAGTGATTTCAGGGGACAGGGTGTCCACAATGAGCAGTTCTTC.

The chain recombines TRBV2 with TRBJ2-7; D remains ambiguous. Germline assignment: CDR1 SNHLY and CDR2 FYNNEI. The length of the CDR3 is 14 residues. V was cut by 1 base and J by 7 bases, with 14 bases left in between. The CDR3 is CASSEGGAMGEQYF. Written as DNA, the CDR3 is TGTGCCAGCAGTGAAGGGGGTGCCATGGGGGAGCAGTACTTC.

This clone has a single count. The V and J genes are TRBV7-9 and TRBJ2-1; D gene ambiguous. The CDR3 extends over 15 amino acids. The germline V gene encodes CDR1 SEHNR and CDR2 FQNEAQ (reference sequence). Trimming took 6 bases from V and 8 from J, leaving 20 bases between them. The CDR3: CASRTSSRIRDEQFF. The CDR3 DNA is TGTGCCAGCAGGACCTCGTCTAGGATAAGGGATGAGCAGTTCTTC.

This chain's CDR3 is CASRDGRPGAYGYTF. The CDR3 DNA is TGCGCCAGCAGAGACGGCAGACCAGGGGCCTATGGCTACACCTTC. This chain uses TRBV10-2 with TRBJ1-2, with D tentatively TRBD1 (6 bases). CDR3 length equals 15 residues. CDR1 is WSHSY, CDR2 SAAADI, per germline. Trimming removed 6 bases from V and 4 bases from J, with 18 bases in between.

This chain's CDR3 is CASSSQIGTGPGANVLTF. DNA for the CDR3: TGTGCCAGCAGCTCGCAAATCGGGACGGGCCCTGGGGCCAACGTCCTGACTTTC. The chain is built from TRBV5-4 and TRBJ2-6; D may correspond to TRBD1 or TRBD2 (5 bases each). CDR3 size: 18 residues. V dropped 3 bases and J dropped 2 bases, with 18 bases sitting between them. CDR1 is SGHNT, CDR2 YYREEE, per germline (reference sequence).